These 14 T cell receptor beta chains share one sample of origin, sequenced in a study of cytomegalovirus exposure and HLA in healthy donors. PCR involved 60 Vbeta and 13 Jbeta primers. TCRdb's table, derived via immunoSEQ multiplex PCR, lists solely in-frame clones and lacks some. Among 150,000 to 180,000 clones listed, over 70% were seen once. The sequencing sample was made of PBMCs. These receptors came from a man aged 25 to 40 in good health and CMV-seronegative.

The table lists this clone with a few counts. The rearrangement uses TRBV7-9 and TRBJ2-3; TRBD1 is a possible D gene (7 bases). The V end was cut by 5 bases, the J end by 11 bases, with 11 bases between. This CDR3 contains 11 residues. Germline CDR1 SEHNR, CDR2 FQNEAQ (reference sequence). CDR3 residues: CASSPGGRQYF. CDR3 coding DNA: TGTGCCAGCAGCCCAGGGGGGCGGCAGTATTTT.

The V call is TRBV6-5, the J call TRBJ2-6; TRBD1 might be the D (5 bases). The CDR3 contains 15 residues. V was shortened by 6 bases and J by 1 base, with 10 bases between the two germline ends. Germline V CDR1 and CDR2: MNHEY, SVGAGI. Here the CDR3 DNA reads TGTGCCAGCAGCCTGACAGATTCTGGGGCCAACGTCCTGACTTTC. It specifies CASSLTDSGANVLTF.

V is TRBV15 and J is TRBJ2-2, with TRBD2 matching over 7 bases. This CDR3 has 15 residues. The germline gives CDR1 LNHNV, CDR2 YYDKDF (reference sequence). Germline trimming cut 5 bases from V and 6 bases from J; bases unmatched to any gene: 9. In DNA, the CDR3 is TGTGCCACCAGCCCGACCAAGACTAGCCCCGGGGAGCTGTTTTTT. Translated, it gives CATSPTKTSPGELFF.

The CDR3 protein is CASSTNTGELFF. DNA for the CDR3: TGTGCCAGCTCAACGAACACCGGGGAGCTGTTTTTT. V gene TRBV7-3 combines with J gene TRBJ2-2; the D is unclear. This CDR3 comprises 12 residues. Trimming removed 8 bases at V and 0 bases at J, with 4 bases between. CDR1 and CDR2 (germline): SGHTA, FQGTGA.

The CDR3 sequence is CASSSTGSSYEQYF. CDR3 nucleotide sequence: TGTGCCAGCAGTTCTACAGGGAGCTCCTACGAGCAGTACTTC. The chain carries TRBV27 and TRBJ2-7; the D gene is possibly TRBD1 (6 bases). The length of the CDR3 is 14 residues. V lost 4 bases and J lost 0, with 10 bases in between. Germline-derived CDR1 and CDR2 are MNHEY and SMNVEV (reference sequence).

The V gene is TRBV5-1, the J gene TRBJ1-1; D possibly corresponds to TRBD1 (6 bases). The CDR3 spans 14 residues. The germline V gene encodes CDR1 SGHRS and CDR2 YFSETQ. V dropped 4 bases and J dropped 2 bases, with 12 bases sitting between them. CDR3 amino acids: CASSTTGFNTEAFF. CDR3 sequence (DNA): TGCGCCAGCAGCACGACAGGCTTTAACACTGAAGCTTTCTTT.

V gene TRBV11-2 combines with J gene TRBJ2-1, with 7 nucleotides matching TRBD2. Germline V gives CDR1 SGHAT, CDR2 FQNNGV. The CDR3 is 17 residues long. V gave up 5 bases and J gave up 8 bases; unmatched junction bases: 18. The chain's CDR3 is CASSPMEAGVSVDEQFF. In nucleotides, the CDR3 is TGTGCCAGCAGCCCTATGGAGGCGGGGGTCTCAGTGGATGAGCAGTTCTTC. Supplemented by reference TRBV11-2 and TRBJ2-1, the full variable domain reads EAGVAQSPRYKIIEKRQSVAFWCNPISGHATLYWYQQILGQGPKLLIQFQNNGVVDDSQLPKDRFSAERLKGVDSTLKIQPAKLEDSAVYLCASSPMEAGVSVDEQFFGPGTRLTVL.

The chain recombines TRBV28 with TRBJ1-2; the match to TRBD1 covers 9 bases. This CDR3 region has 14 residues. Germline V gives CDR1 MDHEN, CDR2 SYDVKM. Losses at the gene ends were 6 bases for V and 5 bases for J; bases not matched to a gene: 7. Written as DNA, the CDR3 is TGTGCCAGCAGAACAGGGGGCGCTGGGTATGGCTACACCTTC. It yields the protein CASRTGGAGYGYTF.

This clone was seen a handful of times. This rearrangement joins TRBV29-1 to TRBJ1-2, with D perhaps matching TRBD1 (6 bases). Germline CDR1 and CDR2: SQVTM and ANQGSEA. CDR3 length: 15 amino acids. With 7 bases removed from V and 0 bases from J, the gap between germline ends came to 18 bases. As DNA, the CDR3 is TGCAGCGACTCCGGGACACCGTTAGCTAACTATGGCTACACCTTC. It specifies CSDSGTPLANYGYTF.

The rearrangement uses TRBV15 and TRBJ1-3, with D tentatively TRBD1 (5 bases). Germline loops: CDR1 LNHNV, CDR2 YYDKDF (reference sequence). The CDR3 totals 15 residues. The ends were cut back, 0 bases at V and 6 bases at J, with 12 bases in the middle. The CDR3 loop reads CATSRDPAGINTIYF. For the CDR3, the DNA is TGTGCCACCAGCAGAGATCCAGCAGGGATAAACACCATATATTTT. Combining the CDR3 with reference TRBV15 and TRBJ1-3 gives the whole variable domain DAMVIQNPRYQVTQFGKPVTLSCSQTLNHNVMYWYQQKSSQAPKLLFHYYDKDFNNEADTPDNFQSRRPNTSFCFLDIRSPGLGDTAMYLCATSRDPAGINTIYFGEGSWLTVV.

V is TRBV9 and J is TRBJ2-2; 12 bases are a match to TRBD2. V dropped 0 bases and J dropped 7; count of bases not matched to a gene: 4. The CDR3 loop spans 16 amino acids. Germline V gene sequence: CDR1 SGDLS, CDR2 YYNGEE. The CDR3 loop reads CASSVALAGGIGELFF. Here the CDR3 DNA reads TGTGCCAGCAGCGTAGCCCTAGCGGGGGGGATCGGGGAGCTGTTTTTT.

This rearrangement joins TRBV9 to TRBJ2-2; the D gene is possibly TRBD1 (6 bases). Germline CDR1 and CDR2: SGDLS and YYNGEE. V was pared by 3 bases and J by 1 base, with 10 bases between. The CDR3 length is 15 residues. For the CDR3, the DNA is TGTGCCAGCAGCGCCCAGACAGGGAACACCGGGGAGCTGTTTTTT. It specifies CASSAQTGNTGELFF. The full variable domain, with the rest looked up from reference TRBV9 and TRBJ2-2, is DSGVTQTPKHLITATGQRVTLRCSPRSGDLSVYWYQQSLDQGLQFLIQYYNGEERAKGNILERFSAQQFPDLHSELNLSSLELGDSALYFCASSAQTGNTGELFFGEGSRLTVL.

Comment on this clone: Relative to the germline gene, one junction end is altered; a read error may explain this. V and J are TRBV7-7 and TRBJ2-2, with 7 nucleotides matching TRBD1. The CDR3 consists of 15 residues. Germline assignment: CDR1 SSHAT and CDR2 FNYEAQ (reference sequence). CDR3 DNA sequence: TGTGCTAGCAGCTTAGGGGGCACAAACACCGGGGAGCTGTTTTTT. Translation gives CASSLGGTNTGELFF. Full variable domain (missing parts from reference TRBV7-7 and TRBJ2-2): GAGVSQSPRYKVTKRGQDVTLRCDPISSHATLYWYQQALGQGPEFLTYFNYEAQPDKSGLPSDRFSAERPEGSISTLTIQRTEQRDSAMYRCASSLGGTNTGELFFGEGSRLTVL.

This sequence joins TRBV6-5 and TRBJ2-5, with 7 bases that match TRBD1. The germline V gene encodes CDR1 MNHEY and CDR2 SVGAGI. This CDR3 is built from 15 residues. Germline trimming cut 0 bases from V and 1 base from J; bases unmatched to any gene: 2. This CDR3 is CASSYSTGSQETQYF. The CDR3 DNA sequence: TGTGCCAGCAGTTACTCGACAGGGTCCCAAGAGACCCAGTACTTC.